The rows below give T cell receptor beta chains drawn from one sample of a study of cytomegalovirus exposure and HLA in healthy donors. Profiling relied on immunoSEQ multiplex PCR, and the TCRdb table lists in-frame clones only, not all of them. The sample has roughly 130,000 clones, about 8.5% seen once; the top ten hold about 5.5%. Sample: PBMCs. These receptors were collected from a man aged 35-49 years in good health and CMV-seronegative. CDR3s include the opening cysteine and the closing phenylalanine or tryptophan. The order of the fields is J gene, V gene, D gene, clone size, CDR3 protein, CDR3 DNA. D genes are given only for firm matches. Size values are once, few and many counts, or a class for expanded clones, and some rows have none.

j_call: TRBJ2-3
v_call: TRBV7-6
d_call: TRBD1
clone_size: few
cdr3_aa: CASSTQGTGVHTQYF
cdr3_nt: TGTGCCAGCAGCACGCAAGGGACAGGGGTACATACGCAGTATTTT

j_call: TRBJ2-3
v_call: TRBV7-9
d_call: NA
clone_size: few
cdr3_aa: CASSLVLGGTDTQYF
cdr3_nt: TGTGCCAGCAGCTTAGTTCTAGGGGGCACAGATACGCAGTATTTT

j_call: TRBJ2-3
v_call: TRBV7-2
d_call: NA
clone_size: NA
cdr3_aa: CASSPGRGPRHTQYF
cdr3_nt: TGTGCCAGCAGCCCCGGGCGGGGACCCCGACATACGCAGTATTTT

j_call: TRBJ2-2
v_call: TRBV7-9
d_call: TRBD1
clone_size: NA
cdr3_aa: CASSPAGQGGGKPGELFF
cdr3_nt: TGTGCCAGCAGCCCCGCCGGACAGGGAGGAGGAAAACCCGGGGAGCTGTTTTTT

j_call: TRBJ1-1
v_call: TRBV6-6
d_call: TRBD1
clone_size: NA
cdr3_aa: CASSSTGAEAFF
cdr3_nt: TGTGCCAGCAGTTCAACAGGGGCTGAAGCTTTCTTT

j_call: TRBJ1-4
v_call: TRBV2
d_call: TRBD1
clone_size: NA
cdr3_aa: CASAGDRGYGKLFF
cdr3_nt: TGTGCCAGCGCAGGGGACAGGGGATATGGAAAACTGTTTTTT

j_call: TRBJ2-5
v_call: TRBV10-2
d_call: NA
clone_size: NA
cdr3_aa: CASSVEGGPTTQYF
cdr3_nt: TGCGCCAGCAGTGTGGAGGGGGGGCCGACGACCCAGTACTTC

j_call: TRBJ1-5
v_call: TRBV18
d_call: NA
clone_size: NA
cdr3_aa: CASSPGGSNQPQHF
cdr3_nt: TGTGCCAGCTCACCAGGAGGAAGCAATCAGCCCCAGCATTTT

j_call: TRBJ2-7
v_call: TRBV2
d_call: NA
clone_size: NA
cdr3_aa: CASKQSYEQYF
cdr3_nt: TGTGCCAGCAAGCAATCCTACGAGCAGTACTTC

j_call: TRBJ2-7
v_call: TRBV2
d_call: NA
clone_size: few
cdr3_aa: CASRSDSYEQYF
cdr3_nt: TGTGCCAGCAGATCGGACAGTTACGAGCAGTACTTC

j_call: TRBJ1-1
v_call: TRBV7-3
d_call: NA
clone_size: NA
cdr3_aa: CASSLMGRGTEAFF
cdr3_nt: TGTGCCAGCAGCTTAATGGGGAGGGGCACTGAAGCTTTCTTT

j_call: TRBJ1-4
v_call: TRBV30
d_call: NA
clone_size: few
cdr3_aa: CAWTLSGTPAGKLFF
cdr3_nt: TGTGCCTGGACACTATCCGGGACACCCGCCGGGAAACTGTTTTTT

j_call: TRBJ2-5
v_call: TRBV28
d_call: TRBD1
clone_size: few
cdr3_aa: CASSPSVQGAGETQYF
cdr3_nt: TGTGCCAGCAGTCCCTCCGTTCAGGGGGCGGGAGAGACCCAGTACTTC

j_call: TRBJ2-5
v_call: TRBV27
d_call: NA
clone_size: few
cdr3_aa: CASSIGLMGETQYF
cdr3_nt: TGTGCCAGCAGTATCGGACTAATGGGAGAGACCCAGTACTTC

j_call: TRBJ2-7
v_call: TRBV4-3
d_call: NA
clone_size: few
cdr3_aa: CASSQVRFSYEQYF
cdr3_nt: TGCGCCAGCAGCCAAGTGCGTTTTAGCTACGAGCAGTACTTC

j_call: TRBJ2-5
v_call: TRBV2
d_call: TRBD1
clone_size: few
cdr3_aa: CASSLGQGQETQYF
cdr3_nt: TGTGCCAGCAGCCTTGGACAGGGTCAAGAGACCCAGTACTTC